What follows are 30 T cell receptor beta chains derived from one specimen sequenced in a study of T cells in localized non-small cell lung cancer. Sequenced by immunoSEQ multiplex PCR; TCRdb stores in-frame clones only, minus some. The data show 25,000 to 35,000 clones, with about nine tenths seen just once and less than 6% held by the top ten. Sequenced material: PBMCs, taken before any cancer treatment. These receptors were collected from a man aged 35-75 years with stage II lung adenocarcinoma.

J is TRBJ2-1 and V is TRBV10-2; D is unclear. Germline CDR1 is WSHSY and CDR2 is SAAADI. This CDR3 spans 12 amino acids. Trimming cost V 2 bases and J 7 bases, with 6 bases left between them. The CDR3 DNA reads as TGCGCCAGCAGTGAGGCCCCGAATGAGCAGTTCTTC. This sequence encodes CASSEAPNEQFF.

The CDR3 DNA reads as TGTGCCAGCAGCCCCATCCGCGGGAGGGCCCATGGAATAGATACGCAGTATTTT. It specifies CASSPIRGRAHGIDTQYF. The genes are TRBV7-3 and TRBJ2-3; 9 bases map to TRBD2. The V gene's germline CDR1 is SGHTA and CDR2 FQGTGA. V gave up 5 bases and J gave up 5 bases; unmatched junction bases: 17. The CDR3 spans 18 residues. Full variable domain (outside the CDR3, taken from reference TRBV7-3 and TRBJ2-3): GAGVSQTPSNKVTEKGKYVELRCDPISGHTALYWYRQSLGQGPEFLIYFQGTGAADDSGLPNDRFFAVRPEGSVSTLKIQRTERGDSAVYLCASSPIRGRAHGIDTQYFGPGTRLTVL.

The chain is built from TRBV18 and TRBJ2-2; D unclear. Germline assignment: CDR1 KGHSH and CDR2 LQKENI. The CDR3 is 14 amino acids. V lost 6 bases, J lost 7 bases, and 15 bases lay in between. CDR3 nucleotide sequence: TGTGCCAGCTCCCAGGAGATACAGATCGGGGAGCTGTTTTTT. It translates to CASSQEIQIGELFF.

This sequence joins TRBV18 and TRBJ2-7; TRBD1 aligns across 8 bases. This CDR3 spans 15 amino acids. CDR1 and CDR2 from the germline V gene are KGHSH and LQKENI. V shed 6 bases, J shed 7 bases, and the junction held 14 bases outside the gene matches. CDR3 sequence (DNA): TGTGCCAGCTCCAGCTCCGGACAGGGCTTCGAGGAGCAGTACTTC. Protein sequence: CASSSSGQGFEEQYF.

The rearrangement joins TRBV29-1 to TRBJ2-5, with D maybe TRBD1 (5 bases). Trimming cost V 1 base and J 1 base, with 25 bases left between them. The CDR3 spans 19 residues. CDR1 is SQVTM and CDR2 is ANQGSEA in the germline V gene. The CDR3 bases are TGCAGCGTTGAAGTAACAGGAAAGAGAGTGCCACCGTTCCAAGAGACCCAGTACTTC. It is translated as CSVEVTGKRVPPFQETQYF.

The chain employs TRBV7-2 and TRBJ1-1; no definite D call. V dropped 2 bases and J dropped 1 base, with 8 bases sitting between them. This CDR3 has 14 amino acids. Germline CDR1 is SGHTA and CDR2 is FQGNSA. For the CDR3, the DNA is TGTGCCAGCAGCTTATCTCGAGCGAACACTGAAGCTTTCTTT. Translated: CASSLSRANTEAFF.

V and J are TRBV2 and TRBJ1-4, with a tentative D call TRBD1 (6 bases). Germline CDR1 and CDR2: SNHLY and FYNNEI. The CDR3 extends over 14 amino acids. V dropped 4 bases and J dropped 10 bases, with 16 bases sitting between them. The CDR3 sequence is CASSGQLTRGKLFF. CDR3 coding DNA: TGTGCCAGCAGTGGACAGCTAACCAGGGGAAAACTGTTTTTT.

This chain connects TRBV7-9 to TRBJ1-2; no clear D gene. Per the germline V gene, CDR1 is SEHNR and CDR2 is FQNEAQ (reference sequence). The CDR3 covers 13 residues. V lost 5 bases and J lost 4, with 11 bases in between. CDR3 in amino acids: CASSTSVPYGYTF. For the CDR3, the DNA is TGTGCCAGCAGCACGTCGGTCCCCTATGGCTACACCTTC.

V gene TRBV15 combines with J gene TRBJ2-7, with no clear D. The CDR3 has 14 amino acids. The germline V and J ends were trimmed by 0 bases and 3 bases, with 9 bases remaining between them. Per germline, CDR1 LNHNV and CDR2 YYDKDF (reference sequence). The chain's CDR3 is CATSRDLPSYEQYF. The DNA of the CDR3 is TGTGCCACCAGCAGAGATCTACCCAGCTACGAGCAGTACTTC.

This clone was recorded once. The chain employs TRBV15 and TRBJ2-7; D may be TRBD1 (5 bases). The CDR3 is made up of 16 amino acids. V gave up 0 bases and J gave up 5 bases, with 17 bases separating them. Germline V gives CDR1 LNHNV, CDR2 YYDKDF (reference sequence). The CDR3, as DNA: TGTGCCACCAGCAGAGATCCCAGGGTCCCTGCGGACGAGCAGTACTTC. Protein sequence: CATSRDPRVPADEQYF.

The rearrangement joins TRBV28 to TRBJ2-1; no reliable D call. Trimming took off 5 bases at V and 8 bases at J, with 10 bases between the two ends. Germline CDR1 and CDR2: MDHEN and SYDVKM. CDR3 size: 12 residues. CDR3: CASSITWDEQFF. CDR3 nucleotide sequence: TGTGCCAGCAGTATCACGTGGGATGAGCAGTTCTTC. The whole variable domain, remainder taken from reference TRBV28 and TRBJ2-1, is DVKVTQSSRYLVKRTGEKVFLECVQDMDHENMFWYRQDPGLGLRLIYFSYDVKMKEKGDIPEGYSVSREKKERFSLILESASTNQTSMYLCASSITWDEQFFGPGTRLTVL.

The rearrangement uses TRBV9 and TRBJ1-4; D perhaps matches TRBD1 (6 bases). The V and J ends lost 1 base and 8 bases respectively, with 12 bases between them. The germline gives CDR1 SGDLS, CDR2 YYNGEE. The CDR3 consists of 14 residues. The CDR3 nucleotides are TGTGCCAGCAGCGTAACGGCGGGGGCCGAAAAACTGTTTTTT. This gives the protein CASSVTAGAEKLFF.

This clone showed up just a few times. V usage is TRBV7-2 and J usage is TRBJ1-1; D might be TRBD1 (5 bases). V lost 5 bases to trimming and J lost 1 base, with 11 bases between them. The germline V gene has CDR1 SGHTA and CDR2 FQGNSA. This CDR3 comprises 14 residues. Here the CDR3 DNA reads TGTGCCAGCAGCCTCAAGGGGAGGAACACTGAAGCTTTCTTT. Protein product: CASSLKGRNTEAFF.

In its sample, this clone was seen a few times. Written as DNA, the CDR3 is TGTGCCAGCAGTCCGGGACTAGCGGGAGGACGGGAGCTGTTTTTT. It specifies CASSPGLAGGRELFF. The chain links TRBV13 to TRBJ2-2; 15 bases fit TRBD2. The V gene end was trimmed by 6 bases and the J gene end by 9 bases; junction bases not matched to a gene: 5. From germline, CDR1 is PRHDT and CDR2 FYEKMQ (reference sequence). There are 15 residues in the CDR3. Based on the CDR3 plus reference TRBV13 and TRBJ2-2, the full variable domain is AAGVIQSPRHLIKEKRETATLKCYPIPRHDTVYWYQQGPGQDPQFLISFYEKMQSDKGSIPDRFSAQQFSDYHSELNMSSLELGDSALYFCASSPGLAGGRELFFGEGSRLTVL.

This clone appeared once. V gene TRBV5-4 combines with J gene TRBJ1-1; D might be TRBD1 (6 bases). Germline assignment: CDR1 SGHNT and CDR2 YYREEE (reference sequence). V lost 8 bases and J 2 bases, leaving 10 bases between the germline ends. The CDR3 extends over 12 amino acids. The CDR3 DNA follows: TGTGCCAGTGGGACACCAAACACTGAAGCTTTCTTT. This sequence encodes CASGTPNTEAFF.

The rearrangement uses TRBV5-1 and TRBJ1-4; D possibly corresponds to TRBD1 (5 bases). This CDR3 is 17 amino acids long. Trimming removed 0 bases from V and 7 bases from J, with 19 bases in between. Germline V CDR1 and CDR2: SGHRS, YFSETQ. Here the CDR3 reads CASSLAPPGRIGEKLFF. As DNA, the CDR3 is TGCGCCAGCAGCTTGGCACCCCCAGGGAGGATCGGTGAAAAACTGTTTTTT.

The chain has TRBV28 and TRBJ2-2; D is uncertain. Germline CDR1 MDHEN, CDR2 SYDVKM. The CDR3 totals 16 residues. Trimming shortened V by 3 bases and J by 4 bases, and 15 bases separated the two germline ends. The DNA for the CDR3 is TGTGCCAGCAGTTTGTGGGGTCCTATACGCACCGGGGAGCTGTTTTTT. As protein: CASSLWGPIRTGELFF.

This clone appeared a single time. The chain carries TRBV28 and TRBJ2-7; D call uncertain. Trimming pared 2 bases from V and 0 bases from J, leaving 11 bases between. Germline CDR1 MDHEN, CDR2 SYDVKM. The CDR3 runs 15 residues. The CDR3 sequence: CASSLEWASSYEQYF. DNA of the CDR3: TGTGCCAGCAGTTTAGAATGGGCGAGCTCCTACGAGCAGTACTTC. The variable domain in full, completed from reference TRBV28 and TRBJ2-7, reads DVKVTQSSRYLVKRTGEKVFLECVQDMDHENMFWYRQDPGLGLRLIYFSYDVKMKEKGDIPEGYSVSREKKERFSLILESASTNQTSMYLCASSLEWASSYEQYFGPGTRLTVT.

The V and J genes are TRBV6-6 and TRBJ1-1; no clear D. V lost 7 bases to trimming and J lost 0 bases, with 12 bases between them. The CDR3 covers 14 residues. In germline, CDR1 is MNHNY, CDR2 SVGAGI (reference sequence). CDR3 amino acids: CASNRQTMNTEAFF. DNA for the CDR3: TGTGCCAGCAACCGGCAGACGATGAACACTGAAGCTTTCTTT.

V usage is TRBV5-4 and J usage is TRBJ2-5, with D tentatively TRBD1 (5 bases). CDR1 SGHNT and CDR2 YYREEE come from the germline V gene (reference sequence). V was cut by 4 bases and J by 2 bases, with 15 bases left in between. CDR3 length: 15 amino acids. The CDR3 loop is CASSPSGHWQETQYF. The CDR3, as DNA: TGTGCCAGCAGCCCTTCCGGACATTGGCAAGAGACCCAGTACTTC.

This chain connects TRBV28 to TRBJ2-1; no clear D. The CDR3 length is 15 residues. V was trimmed by 5 bases and J by 3 bases, leaving 14 bases between them. Germline V CDR1 and CDR2: MDHEN, SYDVKM. In nucleotides, the CDR3 is TGTGCCAGCAGTCTGACATTTTCTAACTACAATGAGCAGTTCTTC. Translating gives CASSLTFSNYNEQFF.

This clone was detected once. This chain uses TRBV14 with TRBJ2-7; 8 bases match TRBD2. V lost 2 bases, J lost 1 base, and 10 bases stayed unmatched. In germline, CDR1 is SGHDN, CDR2 FVKESK. The CDR3 totals 17 residues. The CDR3 reads CASSQRGGLAGSYEQYF. Here the CDR3 DNA reads TGTGCCAGCAGCCAAAGGGGAGGTCTAGCGGGTTCCTACGAGCAGTACTTC.

The chain recombines TRBV5-1 with TRBJ2-2; TRBD2 aligns across 12 bases. Germline CDR1 and CDR2: SGHRS and YFSETQ. With V trimmed by 8 bases and J by 2 bases, 25 bases remained unmatched. The CDR3 is 22 amino acids. CDR3 sequence (DNA): TGCGCCAGGGGGGATAGGACACCCCGTCGTCCCGGACTAGCGGGAAACACCGGGGAGCTGTTTTTT. Translation gives CARGDRTPRRPGLAGNTGELFF.

The rearrangement uses TRBV19 and TRBJ2-7; 8 bases are shared with TRBD2. The trim removed 0 bases at V and 6 bases at J, leaving 7 bases unmatched. The CDR3 spans 15 residues. Germline loops: CDR1 LNHDA, CDR2 SQIVND (reference sequence). The chain's CDR3 is CASSIEVAGYFEQYF. The CDR3 DNA reads as TGTGCCAGTAGTATAGAAGTAGCGGGATATTTCGAGCAGTACTTC.

This clone occurred once. This chain links TRBV25-1 with TRBJ2-1, with D perhaps matching TRBD1 or TRBD2 (7 bases each). V was cut by 4 bases and J by 0 bases, with 19 bases left in between. Germline V CDR1 and CDR2: MGHDK, SYGVNS. This CDR3 spans 18 amino acids. The CDR3 loop is CASSVQGGSPSSYNEQFF. DNA for the CDR3: TGTGCCAGCAGTGTTCAGGGGGGGTCTCCTAGCTCCTACAATGAGCAGTTCTTC.

This sequence joins TRBV27 and TRBJ1-5; TRBD1 is a possible D gene (6 bases). This CDR3 spans 15 amino acids. V lost 5 bases to trimming and J lost 3 bases, with 14 bases between them. CDR1 MNHEY and CDR2 SMNVEV come from the germline V gene (reference sequence). The DNA for the CDR3 is TGTGCCAGCAGTCCCCACAGGGAGTCCAATCAGCCCCAGCATTTT. This encodes CASSPHRESNQPQHF.

The DNA of the CDR3 is TGTGCCAGCAGCCCAACAGGGCCGAACAATGAGCAGTTCTTC. It codes for CASSPTGPNNEQFF. The V gene is TRBV11-3, the J gene TRBJ2-1, with TRBD1 as a possible D gene (6 bases). V dropped 5 bases and J dropped 5 bases, with 13 bases sitting between them. This CDR3 comprises 14 residues. Germline V gives CDR1 SGHNT, CDR2 YENEEA. Variable domain in full (rest from reference TRBV11-3 and TRBJ2-1): EAGVVQSPRYKIIEKKQPVAFWCNPISGHNTLYWYLQNLGQGPELLIRYENEEAVDDSQLPKDRFSAERLKGVDSTLKIQPAELGDSAVYLCASSPTGPNNEQFFGPGTRLTVL.

Here the CDR3 DNA reads TGTGCTAGTGGTTCTGGGGAGTCGAGCACAGATACGCAGTATTTT. Translating gives CASGSGESSTDTQYF. The J gene is TRBJ2-3, the V gene TRBV12-5; D possibly corresponds to TRBD2 (5 bases). The V gene lost 4 bases and the J gene lost 0 bases, with 11 bases spanning the gap. The CDR3 is made up of 15 amino acids. The germline V gene encodes CDR1 LGHNT and CDR2 FRNRAP.

This chain uses TRBV10-1 with TRBJ2-7; 7 bases align to TRBD2. The germline gives CDR1 WNHNN, CDR2 SYGVQD (reference sequence). J was trimmed by 4 bases and V by 7 bases; bases with no gene match: 10. The CDR3 extends over 14 amino acids. The CDR3 nucleotides are TGCGCCAGCACCTCCACGGGGGGACCATACGAGCAGTACTTC. It encodes CASTSTGGPYEQYF.

J is TRBJ1-1 and V is TRBV27; no clear D gene. Germline CDR1 is MNHEY and CDR2 is SMNVEV (reference sequence). With 0 bases removed from V and 7 bases from J, the gap between germline ends came to 6 bases. The length of the CDR3 is 12 residues. The CDR3 DNA reads TGTGCCAGCAGTTTATCGAAGGGTGAAGCTTTCTTT. As protein: CASSLSKGEAFF.